These 5 T cell receptor beta chains came from one sample sequenced in a study of shared clonotypes between healthy human individuals. Assay used: immunoSEQ multiplex PCR; TCRdb lists only in-frame clones, some missing. Of about 480,000 clones listed, less than 85% are singletons. The sequencing sample was made of PBMCs. The receptors stem from a woman aged 40 to 50 in good health. Some clones in this sample may be carry-over from other donors' samples.

V gene TRBV19 combines with J gene TRBJ1-5; D remains ambiguous. The CDR3 sequence is 9 residues long. The V and J ends lost 8 bases and 10 bases respectively, with 6 bases between them. From germline, CDR1 is LNHDA and CDR2 SQIVND (reference sequence). CDR3 residues: CASPGPQHF. In DNA form, the CDR3 reads TGTGCCAGTCCGGGACCCCAGCATTTT.

This rearrangement joins TRBV28 to TRBJ2-7; tentatively, D is TRBD1 or TRBD2 (5 bases each). Germline CDR1 and CDR2: MDHEN and SYDVKM. This CDR3 is built from 13 residues. The ends were cut back, 6 bases at V and 2 bases at J, with 11 bases in the middle. The CDR3 region is CASRYGGTYEQYF. CDR3 DNA: TGTGCCAGCAGATATGGGGGAACCTACGAGCAGTACTTC.

V is TRBV28 and J is TRBJ2-7, with D uncertain. V was clipped by 5 bases and J by 6 bases, with 14 bases between them. Germline V gene lookup returns CDR1 MDHEN and CDR2 SYDVKM. CDR3 length: 13 residues. CDR3 sequence: CASSPRTPGEQYF. CDR3 nucleotides: TGTGCCAGCAGTCCTAGAACACCTGGCGAGCAGTACTTC.

This chain links TRBV28 with TRBJ2-2; possibly TRBD2 for D (5 bases). In germline, CDR1 is MDHEN, CDR2 SYDVKM. The CDR3 covers 13 residues. With 7 bases removed from V and 6 bases from J, the gap between germline ends came to 12 bases. The CDR3 bases are TGTGCCAGCAAGCCGGGAAGGCCCGGGGAGCTGTTTTTT. It encodes CASKPGRPGELFF.

This clone was seen a few times. The chain has TRBV30 and TRBJ1-1, with a tentative D call TRBD1 (6 bases). Germline V gene sequence: CDR1 GTSNPN, CDR2 SVGIG (reference sequence). CDR3 length equals 16 residues. V lost 2 bases, J lost 0 bases, and 16 bases lay in between. The CDR3 is CAWSRGGGLLNTEAFF. DNA for the CDR3: TGTGCCTGGAGTAGAGGTGGGGGGCTTTTGAACACTGAAGCTTTCTTT. Looking up the rest from reference TRBV30 and TRBJ1-1 gives the full variable domain: SQTIHQWPATLVQPVGSPLSLECTVEGTSNPNLYWYRQAAGRGLQLLFYSVGIGQISSEVPQNLSASRPQDRQFILSSKKLLLSDSGFYLCAWSRGGGLLNTEAFFGQGTRLTVV.